This TCR beta chain was sequenced in a study of regulatory T cells in long-lasting Graves disease. Findings of the study overall: Sharing of public clonotypes was greater in persistent patients (under 3,000) than in new patients (around 890).

Time point described: persistent/refractory GD, antithyroid drugs over 5 years with positive TRAb. PBMC RNA served as the TCR library source. Arm-PCR of CDR3 regions and iRepertoire HTBI primers were the basis on which TCR beta libraries were built. One entry per CDR3 protein results from TCRdb running MiXCR on the multiplex PCR reads. The data show 400,000 to 500,000 distinct CDR3 sequences, around 21% seen once. Germline V gene lookup returns CDR1 MDHEN and CDR2 SYDVKM. This CDR3 is 13 amino acids long. V was clipped by 10 bases and J by 2 bases, with 12 bases between them. For this clonotype: Its matching antigen is unknown.

This material consisted of peripheral blood mononuclear cells (PBMCs), taken when the disease was refractory, from a patient treated with antithyroid drugs. The source is a female donor with Graves disease. The genes are TRBV28 and TRBJ1-3; D is uncertain. In DNA, the CDR3 is TGTGCCACCGGCTTAATCCCTGGAAACACCATATATTTT. It yields the protein CATGLIPGNTIYF.